These 30 T cell receptor beta chains share one sample of origin, sequenced in a study of ipilimumab plus nivolumab after autologous stem cell transplantation (dated by TCRdb to the early 2020s). The library was generated by the immunoSEQ multiplex PCR assay. Not all clones reach the TCRdb copy of this immuneACCESS table, which keeps in-frame sequences only. Checked studies attribute under half of the gap to unresolved V genes and leave the rest unexplained. The sample profile shows 17,000 or so clones; 65% to 85% of them were found once. 35% of the sample is held by the ten biggest clonotypes. This specimen was PBMCs, taken in a trial of ipilimumab plus nivolumab as post-transplant consolidation. The receptor source for this set is a male donor with diffuse large B-cell lymphoma.

This clone was picked up a small number of times. V gene TRBV6-1 combines with J gene TRBJ1-5; unclear D gene. The V gene lost 4 bases and the J gene lost 3 bases, with 7 bases spanning the gap. Germline values: CDR1 MNHNS, CDR2 SASEGT. CDR3 length: 13 amino acids. In DNA, the CDR3 is TGTGCCAGCAGTGGTTGGGACAATCAGCCCCAGCATTTT. Amino acids: CASSGWDNQPQHF.

The J gene is TRBJ1-3, the V gene TRBV7-9, with D unclear. Trimming left V 1 base short and J 4 bases short, with 2 bases between. Germline CDR1 and CDR2: SEHNR and FQNEAQ (reference sequence). This CDR3 has 12 residues. The CDR3 DNA reads TGTGCCAGCAGCTTAGGGGGAAACACCATATATTTT. It is translated as CASSLGGNTIYF.

This clone was seen more than once but under ten times. V gene TRBV4-1 combines with J gene TRBJ1-3; no firm D call. The CDR3 totals 13 residues. CDR1 MGHRA and CDR2 YSYEKL come from the germline V gene. V lost 5 bases to trimming and J lost 0 bases, with 5 bases between them. The CDR3: CASSASSGNTIYF. CDR3 nucleotide sequence: TGCGCCAGCAGCGCAAGCTCTGGAAACACCATATATTTT.

CDR3 bases: TGTGCCAGCAGCTTAATCTCCGGGACAGGGGTTTCCACAGATACGCAGTATTTT. Its protein product is CASSLISGTGVSTDTQYF. The chain couples TRBV7-2 to TRBJ2-3, with 10 nucleotides matching TRBD1. The CDR3 spans 18 residues. From germline, CDR1 is SGHTA and CDR2 FQGNSA. The ends lost 2 bases at V and 2 bases at J; junction bases unmatched: 10.

The chain joins TRBV7-9 to TRBJ2-2; possibly TRBD1 for D (5 bases). This CDR3 comprises 15 residues. Per the germline V gene, CDR1 is SEHNR and CDR2 is FQNEAQ (reference sequence). Trimming cost V 2 bases and J 5 bases, with 12 bases left between them. The CDR3 loop reads CASSLLGPMTGELFF. CDR3 DNA: TGTGCCAGCAGCTTACTGGGGCCCATGACCGGGGAGCTGTTTTTT. The full variable domain, completed using reference TRBV7-9 and TRBJ2-2, is DTGVSQNPRHKITKRGQNVTFRCDPISEHNRLYWYRQTLGQGPEFLTYFQNEAQLEKSRLLSDRFSAERPKGSFSTLEIQRTEQGDSAMYLCASSLLGPMTGELFFGEGSRLTVL.

The table lists this clone with a count of one. V and J are TRBV30 and TRBJ2-2; 9 nucleotides align to TRBD2. Per the germline V gene, CDR1 is GTSNPN and CDR2 is SVGIG (reference sequence). The V gene end was trimmed by 3 bases and the J gene end by 6 bases; junction bases not matched to a gene: 5. The CDR3 sequence is 14 residues long. The CDR3 protein is CAWRLSGSSGELFF. CDR3 nucleotides: TGTGCCTGGAGACTTAGCGGGAGTTCCGGGGAGCTGTTTTTT.

CDR3 amino acids: CASSVDSGTGSINYGYTF. The DNA for the CDR3 is TGTGCCAGCAGCGTAGATTCCGGGACAGGGAGTATCAACTATGGCTACACCTTC. The chain uses TRBV9 and TRBJ1-2, with 9 bases identical to TRBD1. In germline, CDR1 is SGDLS, CDR2 YYNGEE. The CDR3 is made up of 18 amino acids. V dropped 0 bases and J dropped 2; count of bases not matched to a gene: 11. Drawing the rest from reference TRBV9 and TRBJ1-2, the complete variable domain is DSGVTQTPKHLITATGQRVTLRCSPRSGDLSVYWYQQSLDQGLQFLIQYYNGEERAKGNILERFSAQQFPDLHSELNLSSLELGDSALYFCASSVDSGTGSINYGYTFGSGTRLTVV.

The CDR3 spells CASSLVSYNSYEQYF. In DNA form, the CDR3 reads TGTGCCAGCAGCTTGGTGTCATATAACTCCTACGAGCAGTACTTC. The chain uses TRBV5-6 and TRBJ2-7; D not resolved. Germline CDR1 reads SGHDT; CDR2 reads YYEEEE. Trimming left V 0 bases short and J 0 bases short, with 10 bases between. The length of the CDR3 is 15 residues.

The chain links TRBV9 to TRBJ2-3; 9 bases match TRBD1. Germline V CDR1 and CDR2: SGDLS, YYNGEE. The CDR3 sequence is 16 residues long. V lost 0 bases and J lost 1; bases outside the gene matches: 3. CDR3 sequence: CASSVGTGVGTDTQYF. DNA of the CDR3: TGTGCCAGCAGCGTAGGGACAGGGGTTGGCACAGATACGCAGTATTTT.

The chain uses TRBV11-2 and TRBJ2-1; 7 positions match TRBD2. The CDR3 has 18 amino acids. Germline trimming cut 1 base from V and 2 bases from J; bases unmatched to any gene: 11. Germline-derived CDR1 and CDR2 are SGHAT and FQNNGV. The CDR3 region is CASSLGLAWLAAYNEQFF. In nucleotides, the CDR3 is TGTGCCAGCAGCTTAGGTTTAGCGTGGCTAGCGGCCTACAATGAGCAGTTCTTC.

Points on this clone: In the same sample, other DNA sequences code for this CDR3. V gene TRBV7-9 combines with J gene TRBJ1-2; D uncertain. Germline CDR1 and CDR2: SEHNR and FQNEAQ (reference sequence). Trimming took off 3 bases at V and 5 bases at J, with 10 bases between the two ends. This CDR3 comprises 13 residues. CDR3 coding DNA: TGTGCCAGCAGCTTGGGGTTTTATTATGGCTACACCTTC. Residues: CASSLGFYYGYTF.

In DNA, the CDR3 is TGTGCCAGCGGACAGGGACACTACAATGAGCAGTTCTTC. Translating it yields CASGQGHYNEQFF. The V gene is TRBV9, the J gene TRBJ2-1; the match to TRBD1 covers 8 bases. The germline V gene has CDR1 SGDLS and CDR2 YYNGEE. This CDR3 is built from 13 residues. With 7 bases clipped from V and 3 bases from J, the junction kept 3 bases outside the gene matches.

The chain joins TRBV2 to TRBJ1-2; 8 bases are a match to TRBD1. Germline lookup yields CDR1 SNHLY and CDR2 FYNNEI. The CDR3 spans 14 residues. V shed 10 bases and J 7 bases; nucleotides not matched to a gene: 14. CDR3 DNA: TGTGCCACCACTCTGGAGAGGACAGGGACTGGCTACACCTTC. Translation gives CATTLERTGTGYTF.

The gene calls are TRBV11-3 and TRBJ1-1; D uncertain. Looked up from germline, CDR1 is SGHNT and CDR2 is YENEEA. V dropped 6 bases and J dropped 0 bases, with 8 bases sitting between them. There are 13 residues in the CDR3. The CDR3 bases are TGTGCCAGCAGTCTACGGCTGAACACTGAAGCTTTCTTT. Translation gives CASSLRLNTEAFF.

V gene TRBV12-5 combines with J gene TRBJ2-6; a weak D match, TRBD1 (6 bases). CDR1 is LGHNT and CDR2 is FRNRAP in the germline V gene. V gave up 6 bases and J gave up 2 bases, with 14 bases separating them. The CDR3 contains 16 residues. CDR3 sequence: CASGRGQITGANVLTF. The DNA of the CDR3 is TGTGCTAGTGGCCGCGGACAGATTACTGGGGCCAACGTCCTGACTTTC.

The chain carries TRBV18 and TRBJ2-7; 16 nucleotides agree with TRBD2. Germline V gene data show CDR1 as KGHSH and CDR2 as LQKENI. V trimming: 6 bases; J trimming: 2 bases; junction bases outside the gene matches: 10. This CDR3 is 18 amino acids long. The CDR3 protein is CASSSSGTSGRGAYEQYF. The CDR3 region has the DNA TGTGCCAGCTCCAGCTCTGGGACTAGCGGGAGGGGCGCCTACGAGCAGTACTTC.

J is TRBJ2-5 and V is TRBV7-6, with 8 bases lining up with TRBD2. The CDR3 length is 14 residues. The germline V gene encodes CDR1 SGHVS and CDR2 FNYEAQ. V dropped 4 bases and J dropped 7; count of bases not matched to a gene: 8. This CDR3 is CASSSGGGLGTQYF. In DNA, the CDR3 is TGTGCCAGCAGCTCGGGAGGGGGGCTCGGGACCCAGTACTTC.

The rearrangement links TRBV5-4 to TRBJ2-4; 7 bases are a match to TRBD1. This CDR3 is 16 amino acids long. Germline V gives CDR1 SGHNT, CDR2 YYREEE (reference sequence). With V trimmed by 3 bases and J by 6 bases, 12 bases remained unmatched. CDR3 sequence reads: CASSSDPGTVSNIQYF. In DNA form, the CDR3 reads TGTGCCAGCAGCTCCGACCCCGGGACAGTCTCAAACATTCAGTACTTC. The full variable domain, rest sourced from reference TRBV5-4 and TRBJ2-4, is ETGVTQSPTHLIKTRGQQVTLRCSSQSGHNTVSWYQQALGQGPQFIFQYYREEENGRGNFPPRFSGLQFPNYSSELNVNALELDDSALYLCASSSDPGTVSNIQYFGAGTRLSVL.

The J gene is TRBJ1-1, the V gene TRBV2; TRBD1 might be the D (5 bases). This CDR3 is built from 15 residues. CDR1 and CDR2 from the germline V gene are SNHLY and FYNNEI. Trimming pared 5 bases from V and 1 base from J, leaving 14 bases between. CDR3 nucleotide sequence: TGTGCCAGCAGTTCCCAGGGTACGAAGAACACTGAAGCTTTCTTT. Encoded protein: CASSSQGTKNTEAFF.

The chain combines TRBV5-1 with TRBJ1-6, with D perhaps TRBD1 (6 bases). Between the trimmed V and J ends, which lost 0 bases and 9 bases, there was a span of 13 bases. CDR3 length: 15 residues. The germline gives CDR1 SGHRS, CDR2 YFSETQ. The CDR3 DNA is TGCGCCAGCAGCTTGGGACAGGCACTGGGTTCACCCCTCCACTTT. Residues: CASSLGQALGSPLHF.

The chain combines TRBV7-3 with TRBJ2-1; maybe TRBD2 (6 bases). Trimming cost V 8 bases and J 9 bases, with 17 bases left between them. CDR3 size: 13 residues. Germline CDR1 is SGHTA and CDR2 is FQGTGA. The CDR3 reads CASALGGEGEQFF. The CDR3, as DNA: TGTGCCAGCGCCTTGGGGGGAGAGGGTGAGCAGTTCTTC.

The J gene is TRBJ2-5, the V gene TRBV14; either TRBD1 or TRBD2 may supply D (5 bases each). This CDR3 has 18 amino acids. With 1 base removed from V and 2 bases from J, the gap between germline ends came to 20 bases. Per germline, CDR1 SGHDN and CDR2 FVKESK. The DNA for the CDR3 is TGTGCCAGCAGCCAAGTTAGTTCAGCATGGGGGAAACAAGAGACCCAGTACTTC. It is translated as CASSQVSSAWGKQETQYF.

The J gene is TRBJ1-2, the V gene TRBV7-3; D is undetermined. Looked up from germline, CDR1 is SGHTA and CDR2 is FQGTGA. Trimming took 4 bases from V and 8 from J, leaving 14 bases between them. The CDR3 covers 13 residues. Here the CDR3 DNA reads TGTGCCAGCAGCTATCTTGGTGGTGAAGGCTACACCTTC. As protein: CASSYLGGEGYTF.

The CDR3 DNA reads as TGCGCCAGCAGCTTGGAGACAGGGGCAACATATGGCTACACCTTC. Its protein product is CASSLETGATYGYTF. The chain links TRBV5-1 to TRBJ1-2; 8 nucleotides match TRBD1. CDR1 and CDR2 (germline): SGHRS, YFSETQ. Trimming at V came to 0 bases and at J to 5 bases, leaving 6 bases not matched to a gene. The CDR3 is made up of 15 amino acids.

The CDR3 loop is CAWSVSLGRYTEAFF. The CDR3 DNA sequence: TGTGCCTGGAGTGTATCCCTGGGCAGATACACTGAAGCTTTCTTT. The chain combines TRBV30 with TRBJ1-1; D unclear. This CDR3 has 15 residues. Germline V lookup: CDR1 GTSNPN, CDR2 SVGIG (reference sequence). The V end was cut by 0 bases, the J end by 3 bases, with 14 bases between.

The chain recombines TRBV7-6 with TRBJ2-1, with unresolved D. The germline gives CDR1 SGHVS, CDR2 FNYEAQ. V was pared by 3 bases and J by 6 bases, with 12 bases between. There are 14 residues in the CDR3. The CDR3 sequence: CASSFSPRTNEQFF. DNA of the CDR3: TGTGCCAGCAGCTTTAGTCCTCGGACCAATGAGCAGTTCTTC.

This chain links TRBV6-5 with TRBJ2-3; a weak D match, TRBD1 (5 bases). V dropped 5 bases and J dropped 0 bases, with 9 bases sitting between them. The CDR3 has 14 amino acids. Germline V gene data show CDR1 as MNHEY and CDR2 as SVGAGI. The CDR3 sequence: CASSLHRSTDTQYF. CDR3 bases: TGTGCCAGCAGTCTGCACAGGAGCACAGATACGCAGTATTTT.

V gene TRBV5-6 combines with J gene TRBJ2-1; D gene ambiguous. Germline V gene data show CDR1 as SGHDT and CDR2 as YYEEEE. Trimming removed 2 bases at V and 2 bases at J, with 14 bases between. The CDR3 is 16 residues long. The CDR3 bases are TGTGCCAGCAGCTTTTTAGGATTTGGAACCTACAATGAGCAGTTCTTC. Translated, it gives CASSFLGFGTYNEQFF.

The rearrangement joins TRBV30 to TRBJ1-5; no firm D call. V lost 5 bases to trimming and J lost 0 bases, with 17 bases between them. This CDR3 has 16 residues. Per germline, CDR1 GTSNPN and CDR2 SVGIG (reference sequence). This CDR3 is CAWPPPASYSNQPQHF. Here the CDR3 DNA reads TGTGCCTGGCCCCCCCCGGCCTCTTATAGCAATCAGCCCCAGCATTTT.

The rearrangement joins TRBV30 to TRBJ2-7, with D possibly TRBD2 on 6 matching bases. Germline lookup yields CDR1 GTSNPN and CDR2 SVGIG (reference sequence). CDR3 length: 11 amino acids. V was cut by 2 bases and J by 7 bases, with 9 bases left in between. CDR3 coding DNA: TGTGCCTGGAGTCCTGGGACTGAGCAGTACTTC. Its protein product is CAWSPGTEQYF. Supplemented by reference TRBV30 and TRBJ2-7, the full variable domain reads SQTIHQWPATLVQPVGSPLSLECTVEGTSNPNLYWYRQAAGRGLQLLFYSVGIGQISSEVPQNLSASRPQDRQFILSSKKLLLSDSGFYLCAWSPGTEQYFGPGTRLTVT.